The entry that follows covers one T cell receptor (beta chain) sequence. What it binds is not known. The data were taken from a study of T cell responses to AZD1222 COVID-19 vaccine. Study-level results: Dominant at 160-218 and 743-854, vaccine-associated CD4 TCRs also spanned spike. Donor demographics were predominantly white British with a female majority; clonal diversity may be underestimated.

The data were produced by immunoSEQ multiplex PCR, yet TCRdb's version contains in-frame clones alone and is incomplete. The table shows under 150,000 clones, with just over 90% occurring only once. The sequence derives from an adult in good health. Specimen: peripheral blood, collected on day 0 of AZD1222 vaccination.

CDR3: CASSLVSRGNTDTQYF. CDR3 nucleotide sequence: TGCGCCAGCAGCTTGGTTTCGCGGGGTAACACAGATACGCAGTATTTT. The J gene is TRBJ2-3, the V gene TRBV5-1; maybe TRBD2 (6 bases). Trimming stripped 0 bases from V and 2 bases from J, with 13 bases between. This CDR3 has 16 residues. Germline V gene data show CDR1 as SGHRS and CDR2 as YFSETQ.